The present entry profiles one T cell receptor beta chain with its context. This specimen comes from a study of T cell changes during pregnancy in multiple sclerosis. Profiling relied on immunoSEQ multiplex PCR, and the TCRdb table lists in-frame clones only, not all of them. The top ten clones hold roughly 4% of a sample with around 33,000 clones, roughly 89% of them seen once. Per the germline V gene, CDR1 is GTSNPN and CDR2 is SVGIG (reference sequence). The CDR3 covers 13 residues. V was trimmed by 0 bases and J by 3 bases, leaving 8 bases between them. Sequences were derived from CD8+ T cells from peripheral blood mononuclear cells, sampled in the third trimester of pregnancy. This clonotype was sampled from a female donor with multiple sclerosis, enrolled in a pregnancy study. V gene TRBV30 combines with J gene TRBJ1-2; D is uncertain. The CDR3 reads CAWSVGGDYGYTF. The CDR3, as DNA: TGTGCCTGGAGTGTCGGCGGAGACTATGGCTACACCTTC.